This TCR beta chain came from a study of blood T cell repertoires in COVID-19. Background on the study: COVID-19 samples collected from the United States, Italy and Spain covered acute and convalescent phases.

The CDR3 sequence is 15 residues long. In germline, CDR1 is SGHRS, CDR2 YFSETQ. J lost 7 bases, V lost 1 base, and 7 bases had no gene match. TCRdb's table, derived via immunoSEQ multiplex PCR, lists solely in-frame clones and lacks some. The table shows fewer than 150,000 clones, with approximately 81% occurring only once. The origin of this receptor is a man aged 50 to 60 with acute or convalescent COVID-19. V is TRBV5-1 and J is TRBJ2-1; 8 bases fit TRBD1. The sequencing sample was made of peripheral blood. The CDR3 bases are TGCGCCAGCAGCTTGATAGGACAGGGTTCTAATGAGCAGTTCTTC. Translating it yields CASSLIGQGSNEQFF. Complete variable domain (other parts from reference TRBV5-1 and TRBJ2-1): KAGVTQTPRYLIKTRGQQVTLSCSPISGHRSVSWYQQTPGQGLQFLFEYFSETQRNKGNFPGRFSGRQFSNSRSEMNVSTLELGDSALYLCASSLIGQGSNEQFFGPGTRLTVL.